Listed below are T cell receptor beta chains from one sample, sequenced in a study of cytomegalovirus exposure and HLA in healthy donors. Using immunoSEQ multiplex PCR, the repertoire was profiled, and TCRdb retains in-frame clones only, with some absent. This sample has some 200,000 clones; around 76% occur once, and the top ten carry roughly 0.6%. Sequenced: PBMCs. The receptors here all came from a man younger than 30 in good health and CMV-seronegative. CDR3s include the opening cysteine and the closing phenylalanine or tryptophan. The D gene is left open where the match is weak. Expanded clones are given a class, and other clones once, few, many or no size at all.

TRBV6-5	NA	TRBJ1-2	NA	TGTGCCAGCAGTTACTCCTACAGGGCAGACTATGGCTACACCTTC	CASSYSYRADYGYTF
TRBV2	NA	TRBJ1-4	NA	TGTGCCAGCAGTGAAATGATCCATGCGGCTAATGAAAAACTGTTTTTT	CASSEMIHAANEKLFF
TRBV2	NA	TRBJ2-7	TRBD2	TGTGCCAGCGGGACTAGCGGGAGGACTCTCTACGAGCAGTACTTC	CASGTSGRTLYEQYF
TRBV5-1	NA	TRBJ1-3	NA	TGCGCCAGCAGCTTTGGGGGAGGTGGAAACACCATATATTTT	CASSFGGGGNTIYF
TRBV5-1	NA	TRBJ2-1	TRBD2	TGCGCCAGCAGCTTAGGCGGGAGCAATGAGCAGTTCTTC	CASSLGGSNEQFF
TRBV19	NA	TRBJ1-2	NA	TGTGCCAGTAATAAGAGGACAGAGGCAATGTATGGCTACACCTTC	CASNKRTEAMYGYTF
TRBV9	NA	TRBJ1-1	NA	TGTGCCAGCAGCTTAAATAAGAAGGGGTTGCACACTGAAGCTTTCTTT	CASSLNKKGLHTEAFF
TRBV29-1	NA	TRBJ1-4	TRBD1	TGCAGCGTTGGACAGGGTAGTGAAAAACTGTTTTTT	CSVGQGSEKLFF
TRBV5-1	NA	TRBJ2-7	TRBD2	TGCGCCAGCAGCCTACTAGCGGGGGATTACGAGCAGTACTTC	CASSLLAGDYEQYF
TRBV5-6	NA	TRBJ2-1	NA	TGTGCCAGCAGCTTTATACCCGGGAGCTCCCCCCGGCCGTTCTTC	CASSFIPGSSPRPFF
TRBV2	NA	TRBJ2-1	TRBD2	TGTGCCAGCAGTGTACTAGCGGGTGAGCAGTTCTTC	CASSVLAGEQFF
TRBV15	NA	TRBJ2-1	NA	TGTGCCACCAGCAGGGAGAGAGGCCACAACGGCCCCTCAGAGAGGAATGAGCAGTTCTTC	CATSRERGHNGPSERNEQFF
TRBV28	NA	TRBJ2-1	NA	TGTGCCAGCAGTTTGGCGCGGAGTGAGCAGTTCTTC	CASSLARSEQFF
TRBV2	once	TRBJ2-7	TRBD1	TGTGCCAGCAGTGGGCCCGGGACAGGGGTTTACGAGCAGTACTTC	CASSGPGTGVYEQYF
TRBV30	NA	TRBJ1-2	TRBD1	TGTGCCTGGAGTGACGGGACAGGGGTCGGCTACACCTTC	CAWSDGTGVGYTF
TRBV6-6	NA	TRBJ2-7	TRBD2	TGTGCCGGAGCTAGCGGCACTACCTACGAGCAGTACTTC	CAGASGTTYEQYF
TRBV27	NA	TRBJ2-1	NA	TGTGCCAGCAGTTTATCGTCGGTAGGCAGGGAATCGTCAAACAATGAGCAGTTCTTC	CASSLSSVGRESSNNEQFF
TRBV5-4	few	TRBJ2-5	TRBD2	TGTGCCAGCAGCTTAGGGACTAGCGGGCAAGAGACCCAGTACTTC	CASSLGTSGQETQYF
TRBV14	once	TRBJ1-1	TRBD1	TGTGCCAGCAGCCACGGATTCCGGGACAGGGGGCGAGGATATCTAGAAGCTTTCTTT	CASSHGFRDRGRGYLEAFF
TRBV7-3	NA	TRBJ1-2	TRBD1	TGTGCCAGCAGCTTTGGGGACAGTTCGACTCCCTATGGCTACACCTTC	CASSFGDSSTPYGYTF
TRBV2	NA	TRBJ2-1	NA	TGTGCCAGCAGGCCTCGCATGGCATCCTACAATGAGCAGTTCTTC	CASRPRMASYNEQFF
TRBV5-1	once	TRBJ2-7	NA	TGCGCCAGCAGCTCGACTGGCTACTACGAGCAGTACTTC	CASSSTGYYEQYF
TRBV4-1	NA	TRBJ1-6	NA	TGCGCCAGCAGCCAGGGTCCCTTTATTAGGGACTCCGATTCACCCCTCCACTTT	CASSQGPFIRDSDSPLHF
TRBV20-1	NA	TRBJ2-3	NA	TGCAGTGGGGGGGTCACAGATACGCAGTATTTT	CSGGVTDTQYF
TRBV7-3	NA	TRBJ2-4	NA	TGTGCCAGCAGCCCCACGAGGGGGGGGATTCAGTACTTC	CASSPTRGGIQYF